A selection of T cell receptor beta chains follows, all from one sample in a study of shared clonotypes between healthy human individuals. Using immunoSEQ multiplex PCR, the repertoire was profiled, and TCRdb retains in-frame clones only, with some absent. The profile shows 170,000 or so clones, 65% to 80% of them singletons. The sequencing sample was made of memory CD4+ T cells sorted from blood. The receptors shown here come from a man aged 25-40 years in good health. Each CDR3 is given with its conserved first and last residue. A D gene is named only where the DNA matches it firmly. Part of the rows lack a size; the others show once, few, many or a class for expanded clones.

d_gene	abundance	v_gene	j_gene	CDR3aa	CDR3nt
NA	NA	TRBV28	TRBJ1-2	CASHISANYGYTF	TGTGCCAGCCACATATCAGCTAACTATGGCTACACCTTC
NA	NA	TRBV18	TRBJ2-7	CASSPGTGDAEQYF	TGTGCCAGCTCACCAGGGACGGGAGATGCCGAGCAGTACTTC
NA	NA	TRBV15	TRBJ1-1	CATSRDFRGAEAFF	TGTGCCACCAGCAGAGATTTCCGTGGCGCTGAAGCTTTCTTT
NA	NA	TRBV6-6	TRBJ1-1	CASSYGPSNTEAFF	TGTGCCAGCAGTTACGGGCCATCGAACACTGAAGCTTTCTTT
TRBD2	many	TRBV11-2	TRBJ2-5	CASSNLSGSGETQYF	TGTGCCAGCAGCAACCTTAGCGGGTCGGGTGAGACCCAGTACTTC
NA	NA	TRBV18	TRBJ2-2	CASSLELRAELFF	TGTGCCAGCTCACTGGAGCTGCGAGCCGAGCTGTTTTTT
NA	NA	TRBV6-4	TRBJ2-4	CASSDLQENIQYF	TGTGCCAGCAGTGACCTACAGGAGAACATTCAGTACTTC
NA	NA	TRBV4-3	TRBJ2-3	CASSQDVPSRANTQYF	TGCGCCAGCAGCCAAGATGTTCCTTCCAGGGCAAATACGCAGTATTTT
TRBD2	NA	TRBV7-2	TRBJ2-3	CASSIQAGPDTQYF	TGTGCCAGCAGCATTCAAGCGGGACCCGATACGCAGTATTTT
TRBD1	NA	TRBV30	TRBJ1-5	CAWIADRENQPQHF	TGTGCCTGGATCGCGGACAGGGAAAATCAGCCCCAGCATTTT
NA	NA	TRBV5-1	TRBJ2-7	CASSLESGKTGPYEQYF	TGCGCCAGCAGCTTGGAATCCGGGAAAACAGGGCCCTACGAGCAGTACTTC
TRBD2	NA	TRBV2	TRBJ2-2	CASTRLAQNTGELFF	TGTGCCAGCACTAGACTAGCGCAAAACACCGGGGAGCTGTTTTTT
TRBD1	NA	TRBV5-1	TRBJ1-4	CASSPGTGGEKLFF	TGCGCCAGCAGCCCAGGGACAGGGGGTGAAAAACTGTTTTTT
NA	many	TRBV10-2	TRBJ2-4	CASSEWHAKNIQYF	TGCGCCAGCAGTGAGTGGCACGCCAAAAACATTCAGTACTTC
NA	NA	TRBV9	TRBJ2-3	CASEGLADTQYF	TGTGCCAGCGAAGGCCTTGCAGATACGCAGTATTTT
NA	few	TRBV7-6	TRBJ2-7	CASSSGLTGEEQYF	TGTGCCAGCAGCTCGGGACTGACAGGTGAAGAGCAGTACTTC
NA	NA	TRBV14	TRBJ2-3	CASSGPWLFTDTQYF	TGTGCCAGCAGCGGACCCTGGCTCTTCACAGATACGCAGTATTTT
NA	once	TRBV30	TRBJ2-2	CAWSRDPGAGELFF	TGTGCCTGGAGTCGGGACCCCGGGGCCGGGGAGCTGTTTTTT
TRBD2	NA	TRBV14	TRBJ2-5	CASSLAGGETQYF	TGTGCCAGCAGCCTAGCGGGAGGAGAGACCCAGTACTTC
NA	few	TRBV11-2	TRBJ2-5	CASTKWGAGVGETQYF	TGTGCCAGCACCAAATGGGGGGCGGGAGTAGGGGAGACCCAGTACTTC
NA	NA	TRBV15	TRBJ2-1	CATSRSAAYEQFF	TGTGCCACCAGCAGGTCAGCGGCGTATGAGCAGTTCTTC
NA	few	TRBV6-6	TRBJ2-7	CASSRSAVVSEQYF	TGTGCCAGCAGTCGAAGCGCCGTCGTCTCCGAGCAGTACTTC
TRBD1	few	TRBV30	TRBJ2-1	CAWEPGQSNNEQFF	TGTGCCTGGGAGCCGGGACAGTCCAACAATGAGCAGTTCTTC
NA	once	TRBV10-2	TRBJ2-7	CASTEDLSDEQYF	TGCGCCAGCACCGAGGACCTTTCGGACGAGCAGTACTTC
NA	once	TRBV11-2	TRBJ2-7	CASSFKTAESYEQYF	TGTGCCAGCAGCTTCAAGACGGCCGAGTCCTACGAGCAGTACTTC
NA	NA	TRBV19	TRBJ2-3	CATTLLAGRTDTQYF	TGTGCCACCACCCTCCTCGCGGGGCGGACAGATACGCAGTATTTT
NA	once	TRBV6-1	TRBJ2-7	CASSEVLGSRDEQYF	TGTGCCAGCAGTGAAGTCTTGGGATCCCGAGACGAGCAGTACTTC
TRBD2	once	TRBV4-3	TRBJ2-2	CASARTSDNTGELFF	TGCGCCAGCGCGAGGACTAGCGACAACACCGGGGAGCTGTTTTTT
NA	NA	TRBV9	TRBJ2-3	CASSPRPKLGGSTDTQYF	TGTGCCAGCAGCCCGAGACCCAAGTTAGGGGGGAGCACAGATACGCAGTATTTT
TRBD1	NA	TRBV28	TRBJ2-5	CASSIGQGAVETQYF	TGTGCCAGCAGTATCGGACAGGGGGCAGTTGAGACCCAGTACTTC
NA	NA	TRBV6-1	TRBJ2-1	CASSAYMGGLIEQFF	TGTGCCAGCAGTGCCTACATGGGCGGCCTTATTGAGCAGTTCTTC
NA	NA	TRBV6-5	TRBJ2-3	CASSQFGDTQYF	TGTGCCAGCAGTCAGTTCGGAGATACGCAGTATTTT
TRBD1	NA	TRBV5-5	TRBJ2-7	CASSARYRGSYEQYF	TGCGCCAGCAGCGCACGATACAGGGGTTCCTACGAGCAGTACTTC
TRBD2	once	TRBV11-2	TRBJ2-3	CASSLGGSGLGRDTQYF	TGTGCCAGCAGCTTAGGAGGGTCGGGACTAGGACGAGATACGCAGTATTTT
NA	NA	TRBV28	TRBJ1-2	CASTPNWGPNYGYTF	TGTGCCAGCACCCCGAATTGGGGGCCCAACTATGGCTACACCTTC
TRBD1	few	TRBV5-5	TRBJ1-1	CASSQGGTNTEAFF	TGTGCCAGCAGCCAGGGGGGAACCAACACTGAAGCTTTCTTT
NA	few	TRBV4-1	TRBJ2-2	CASSQERRLFF	TGCGCCAGCAGCCAAGAACGGCGCCTGTTTTTT
NA	NA	TRBV28	TRBJ1-5	CASSLLGGFFGQPQHF	TGTGCCAGCAGTTTATTGGGTGGGTTCTTTGGTCAGCCCCAGCATTTT
NA	NA	TRBV5-5	TRBJ2-7	CASSRTYEQYF	TGTGCCAGCAGTCGTACGTACGAGCAGTACTTC
NA	NA	TRBV2	TRBJ1-5	CASSGLGGQQPQHF	TGTGCCAGCAGTGGCCTCGGGGGGCAACAGCCCCAGCATTTT
NA	few	TRBV5-4	TRBJ2-3	CASSLASGVGTQYF	TGTGCCAGCAGCTTGGCTTCAGGGGTCGGTACGCAGTATTTT
TRBD1	NA	TRBV19	TRBJ1-5	CASSPKLPGTGGNQPQHF	TGTGCCAGTAGCCCGAAACTCCCGGGGACAGGGGGCAATCAGCCCCAGCATTTT
NA	NA	TRBV20-1	TRBJ2-1	CSARDTGWRFF	TGCAGTGCTAGAGATACAGGGTGGCGGTTCTTC
NA	NA	TRBV6-5	TRBJ2-2	CASRIAVTNTGELFF	TGTGCCAGCAGAATAGCGGTCACGAACACCGGGGAGCTGTTTTTT
NA	few	TRBV7-2	TRBJ2-5	CASSLVSLQQETQYF	TGTGCCAGCAGCTTAGTGTCGCTTCAACAAGAGACCCAGTACTTC
TRBD2	NA	TRBV7-8	TRBJ2-3	CASKLLPGLAGDTQYF	TGTGCCAGCAAGCTCCTTCCGGGACTAGCGGGAGATACGCAGTATTTT
NA	NA	TRBV9	TRBJ1-3	CASSATGISGNTIYF	TGTGCCAGCAGCGCGACCGGGATCTCTGGAAACACCATATATTTT
NA	NA	TRBV27	TRBJ1-1	CASSLGVMNTEAFF	TGTGCCAGCAGCTTGGGGGTAATGAACACTGAAGCTTTCTTT
TRBD2	NA	TRBV4-2	TRBJ2-1	CASSQETGRAPGNEQFF	TGTGCCAGCAGCCAAGAAACCGGGAGGGCCCCGGGCAATGAGCAGTTCTTC
TRBD2	few	TRBV9	TRBJ2-1	CASSVGLAGEIYNEQFF	TGTGCCAGCAGCGTGGGACTAGCGGGAGAGATCTACAATGAGCAGTTCTTC
NA	NA	TRBV7-2	TRBJ2-1	CASSTTDDNEQFF	TGTGCCAGCAGCACGACAGACGATAATGAGCAGTTCTTC
NA	NA	TRBV7-9	TRBJ2-7	CASSLEGTPGAYEQYF	TGTGCCAGCAGCTTAGAAGGGACCCCAGGGGCCTACGAGCAGTACTTC
TRBD2	NA	TRBV18	TRBJ2-6	CASSLGTSGRASGANVLTF	TGTGCCAGCTCACTCGGGACTAGCGGGAGGGCCTCTGGGGCCAACGTCCTGACTTTC
NA	NA	TRBV6-5	TRBJ1-1	CASRVGNTEAFF	TGTGCCAGCAGGGTTGGGAACACTGAAGCTTTCTTT